The TCR beta chain under discussion was sequenced for a study of molecular identifiers for immune sequencing clone quantification. General observations from the study: Sharing of a barcode by identical TCR molecules could cause highly expanded clone sizes to be underestimated.

V lost 6 bases to trimming and J lost 5 bases, with 9 bases between them. In germline, CDR1 is SEHNR, CDR2 FQNEAQ (reference sequence). This CDR3 comprises 12 residues. Using its own MiXCR run on the PCR reads, TCRdb lists one record per CDR3 protein. The table lists 400,000 to 600,000 distinct CDR3 sequences, roughly 26% of them singletons. At least ten counts were recorded for this clonotype. Its cognate antigen is unknown. V usage is TRBV7-9 and J usage is TRBJ2-3; D is undetermined. Source material: naive CD8+ T cells from blood, with Jurkat cell RNA spiked in. The subset is: FACS-sorted CD8+CD4-CCR7+CD45RA+ naive T cells. The source of this sequence is a human donor in good health. Some libraries in this study had Jurkat cell RNA spiked in. The chain's CDR3 is CASRDLGDTQYF. Written as DNA, the CDR3 is TGTGCCAGCAGGGACCTAGGAGATACGCAGTATTTT. Based on the CDR3 plus reference TRBV7-9 and TRBJ2-3, the full variable domain is DTGVSQNPRHKITKRGQNVTFRCDPISEHNRLYWYRQTLGQGPEFLTYFQNEAQLEKSRLLSDRFSAERPKGSFSTLEIQRTEQGDSAMYLCASRDLGDTQYFGPGTRLTVL.